The text below deals with one T cell receptor (beta chain). The entry originates in a study of blood T cell repertoires in COVID-19. Looking at the study overall: Some COVID-19 samples were acute and others convalescent; all came from the United States, Italy and Spain. The cDNA or gDNA used as material had been derived from T cells, B-cell-depleted T cells, or PBMCs.

CDR1 is LGHDT and CDR2 is YNNKEL in the germline V gene (reference sequence). The junction had 0 bases not matched to a gene; V was cut back by 0 bases and J by 8 bases. CDR3 length equals 12 residues. As handled by the study authors: For nucleated cells, counts were estimated from reference gene primer amplification. Repertoires were generated with immunoSEQ multiplex PCR, while TCRdb's copy carries only in-frame clones and drops some. V and J calls plus clone size are reproduced from that table; the DNA served to infer D and trimming. In the table there are fewer than 350,000 clones, roughly 86% of which are singletons.

The chain recombines TRBV3-1 (or the pseudogene TRBV3-2) with TRBJ2-7, with 8 bases identical to TRBD1. The TCR was taken from a woman in her twenties or thirties who had recovered from COVID-19. Sequencing used peripheral blood. CDR3: CASSQDRGQQYF. The CDR3 DNA sequence: TGTGCCAGCAGCCAAGACAGGGGGCAGCAGTACTTC.